This T cell receptor (beta chain) was captured by sequencing in a study of shared clonotypes between healthy human individuals. The method was immunoSEQ multiplex PCR; TCRdb's version includes in-frame clones alone and lacks a portion of them. The table shows roughly 530,000 clones, with approximately 95% occurring only once. Findings of the study overall: Some clonotypes were shared by all four sorted-subset donors, while others were not shared. The non-shared ones had lower generation probabilities than the shared ones.

This CDR3 contains 16 residues. The germline V gene encodes CDR1 SGHTA and CDR2 FQGNSA. On this clone: Its antigen is unidentified.

Sequencing was performed on naive CD4+ T cells sorted from blood. Noted subset: CD45RA+ positively selected. V usage is TRBV7-2 and J usage is TRBJ2-5, with unresolved D. The DNA matches TRBJ2-7 better at its end, which makes the J call doubtful. The clonotype comes from a woman aged 30 to 39 in good health. This CDR3 is CASSLQHGRSSYEQYF. DNA of the CDR3: TGTGCCAGCAGCCTTCAACACGGAAGGAGCTCCTACGAGCAGTACTTC.